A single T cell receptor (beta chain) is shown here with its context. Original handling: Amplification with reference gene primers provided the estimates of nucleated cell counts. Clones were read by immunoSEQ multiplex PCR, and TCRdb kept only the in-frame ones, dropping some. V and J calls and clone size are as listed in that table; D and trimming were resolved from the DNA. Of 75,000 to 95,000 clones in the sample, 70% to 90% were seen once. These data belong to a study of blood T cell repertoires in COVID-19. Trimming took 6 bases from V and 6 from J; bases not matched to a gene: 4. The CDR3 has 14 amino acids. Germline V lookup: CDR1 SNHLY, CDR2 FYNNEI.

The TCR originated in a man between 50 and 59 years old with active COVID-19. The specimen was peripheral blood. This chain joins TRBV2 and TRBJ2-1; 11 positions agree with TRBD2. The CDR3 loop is CASSPGLAVNEQFF. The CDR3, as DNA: TGTGCCAGCAGCCCGGGACTAGCGGTCAATGAGCAGTTCTTC.